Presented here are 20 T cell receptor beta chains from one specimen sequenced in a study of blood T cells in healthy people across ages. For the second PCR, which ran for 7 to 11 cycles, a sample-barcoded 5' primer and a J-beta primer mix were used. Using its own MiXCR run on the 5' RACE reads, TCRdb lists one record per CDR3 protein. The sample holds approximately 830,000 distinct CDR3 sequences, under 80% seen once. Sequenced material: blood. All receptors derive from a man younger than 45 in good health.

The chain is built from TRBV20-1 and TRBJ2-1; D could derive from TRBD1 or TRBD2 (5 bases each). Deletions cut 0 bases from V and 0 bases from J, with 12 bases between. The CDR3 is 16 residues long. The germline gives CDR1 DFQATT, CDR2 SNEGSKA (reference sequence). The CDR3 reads CSARDGVGASYNEQFF. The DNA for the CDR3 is TGCAGTGCTAGAGACGGTGTCGGGGCCTCCTACAATGAGCAGTTCTTC.

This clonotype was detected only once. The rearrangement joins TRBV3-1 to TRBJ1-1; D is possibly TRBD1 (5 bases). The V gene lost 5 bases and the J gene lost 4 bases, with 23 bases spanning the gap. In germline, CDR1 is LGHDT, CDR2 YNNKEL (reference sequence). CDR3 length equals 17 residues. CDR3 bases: TGTGCCAGCAGCGAGGGGTCAGCCGGCTCCCTTGGCACTGAAGCTTTCTTT. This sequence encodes CASSEGSAGSLGTEAFF.

The CDR3 nucleotides are TGCGCCAGCAGCCGCCGGGACTCCCGGGGAGGCGATACGCAGTATTTT. It is translated as CASSRRDSRGGDTQYF. V is TRBV4-3 and J is TRBJ2-3, with a tentative D call TRBD2 (6 bases). V was cut by 4 bases and J by 6 bases, with 20 bases left in between. Per germline, CDR1 LGHNA and CDR2 YSLEER. The CDR3 covers 16 residues.

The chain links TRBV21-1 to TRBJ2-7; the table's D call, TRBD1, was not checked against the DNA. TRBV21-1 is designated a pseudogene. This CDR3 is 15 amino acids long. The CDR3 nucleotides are TGTGCCAGCAGCAAAGAGGGGGGACGCAGAAACGAGCAGTACTTC. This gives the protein CASSKEGGRRNEQYF.

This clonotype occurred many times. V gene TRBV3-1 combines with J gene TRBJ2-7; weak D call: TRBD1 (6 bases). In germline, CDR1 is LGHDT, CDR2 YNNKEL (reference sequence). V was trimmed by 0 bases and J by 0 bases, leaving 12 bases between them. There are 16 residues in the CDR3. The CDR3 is CASSQERQAPSYEQYF. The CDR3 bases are TGTGCCAGCAGCCAAGAAAGACAGGCCCCCTCCTACGAGCAGTACTTC.

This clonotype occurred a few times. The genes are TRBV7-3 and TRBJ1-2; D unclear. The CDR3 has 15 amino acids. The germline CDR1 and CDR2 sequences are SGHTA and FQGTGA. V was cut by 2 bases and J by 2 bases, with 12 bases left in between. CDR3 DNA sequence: TGTGCCAGCAGCTTAGGTTACGGACGAAACTATGGCTACACCTTC. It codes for CASSLGYGRNYGYTF.

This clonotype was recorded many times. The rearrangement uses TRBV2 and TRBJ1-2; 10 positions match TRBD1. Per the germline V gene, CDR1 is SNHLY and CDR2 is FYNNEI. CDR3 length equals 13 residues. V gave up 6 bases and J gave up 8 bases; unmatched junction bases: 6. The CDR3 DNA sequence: TGTGCCAGCAGCAGACAGGGGGCAGGAGGCTACACCTTC. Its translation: CASSRQGAGGYTF.

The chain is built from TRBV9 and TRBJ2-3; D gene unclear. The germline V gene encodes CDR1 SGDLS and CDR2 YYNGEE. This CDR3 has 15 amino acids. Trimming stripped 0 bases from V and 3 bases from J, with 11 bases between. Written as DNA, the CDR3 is TGTGCCAGCAGCGTAGGAGTAGGGTCGACAGATACGCAGTATTTT. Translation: CASSVGVGSTDTQYF.

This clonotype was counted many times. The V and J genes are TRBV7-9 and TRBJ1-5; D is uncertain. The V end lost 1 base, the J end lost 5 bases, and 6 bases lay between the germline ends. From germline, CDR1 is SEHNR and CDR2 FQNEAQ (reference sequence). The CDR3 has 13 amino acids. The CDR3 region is CASSLGGDQPQHF. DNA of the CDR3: TGTGCCAGCAGCTTAGGTGGGGATCAGCCCCAGCATTTT.

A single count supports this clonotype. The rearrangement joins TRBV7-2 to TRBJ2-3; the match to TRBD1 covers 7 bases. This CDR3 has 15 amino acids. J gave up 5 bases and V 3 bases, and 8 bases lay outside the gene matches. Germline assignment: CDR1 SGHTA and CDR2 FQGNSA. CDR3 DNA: TGTGCCAGCAGCTTTCAAACAGGGGTGAGAGATACGCAGTATTTT. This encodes CASSFQTGVRDTQYF.

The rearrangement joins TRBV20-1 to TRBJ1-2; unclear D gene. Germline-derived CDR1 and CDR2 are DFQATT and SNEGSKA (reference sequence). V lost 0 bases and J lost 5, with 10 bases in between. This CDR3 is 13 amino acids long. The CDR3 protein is CSARDSNEYGYTF. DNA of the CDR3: TGCAGTGCTAGAGACTCGAACGAATATGGCTACACCTTC.

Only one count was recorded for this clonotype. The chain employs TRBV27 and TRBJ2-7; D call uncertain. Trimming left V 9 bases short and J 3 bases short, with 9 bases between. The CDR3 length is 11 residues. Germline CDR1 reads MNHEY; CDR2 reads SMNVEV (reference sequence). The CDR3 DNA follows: TGTGCCAGTCAGGACCTCTACGAGCAGTACTTC. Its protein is CASQDLYEQYF.

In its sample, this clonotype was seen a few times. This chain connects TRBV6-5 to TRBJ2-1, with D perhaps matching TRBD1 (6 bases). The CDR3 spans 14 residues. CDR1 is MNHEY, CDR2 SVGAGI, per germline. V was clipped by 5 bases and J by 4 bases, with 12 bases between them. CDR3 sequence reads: CASSRQDLYNEQFF. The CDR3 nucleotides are TGTGCCAGCAGTCGACAGGACTTATACAATGAGCAGTTCTTC.

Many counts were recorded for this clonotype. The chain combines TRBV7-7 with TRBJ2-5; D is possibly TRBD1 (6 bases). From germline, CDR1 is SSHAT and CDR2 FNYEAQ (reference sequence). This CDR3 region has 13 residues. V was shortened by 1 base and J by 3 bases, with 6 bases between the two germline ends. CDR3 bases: TGTGCCAGCAGCTTAGACAGGGAAGAGACCCAGTACTTC. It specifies CASSLDREETQYF.

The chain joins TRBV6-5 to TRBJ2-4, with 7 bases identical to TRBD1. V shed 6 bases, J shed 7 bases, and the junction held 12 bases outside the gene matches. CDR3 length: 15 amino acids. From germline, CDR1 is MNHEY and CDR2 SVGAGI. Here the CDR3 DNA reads TGTGCCAGCAGGTCTACAGGGGACCTTAGGAACATTCAGTACTTC. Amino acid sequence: CASRSTGDLRNIQYF.

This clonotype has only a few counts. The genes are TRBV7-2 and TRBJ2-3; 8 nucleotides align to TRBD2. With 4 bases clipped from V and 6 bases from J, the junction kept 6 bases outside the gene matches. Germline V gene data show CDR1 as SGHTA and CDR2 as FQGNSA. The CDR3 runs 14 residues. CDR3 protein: CASSSGTSADTQYF. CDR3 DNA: TGTGCCAGCAGCTCCGGGACTAGTGCCGATACGCAGTATTTT. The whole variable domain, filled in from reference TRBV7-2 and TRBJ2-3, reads GAGVSQSPSNKVTEKGKDVELRCDPISGHTALYWYRQSLGQGLEFLIYFQGNSAPDKSGLPSDRFSAERTGGSVSTLTIQRTQQEDSAVYLCASSSGTSADTQYFGPGTRLTVL.

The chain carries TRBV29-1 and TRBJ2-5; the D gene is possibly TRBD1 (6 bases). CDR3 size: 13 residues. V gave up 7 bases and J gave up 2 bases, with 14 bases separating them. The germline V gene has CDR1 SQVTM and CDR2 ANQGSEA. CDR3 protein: CSGFRGSQETQYF. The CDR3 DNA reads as TGCAGCGGGTTCAGGGGTTCACAAGAGACCCAGTACTTC.

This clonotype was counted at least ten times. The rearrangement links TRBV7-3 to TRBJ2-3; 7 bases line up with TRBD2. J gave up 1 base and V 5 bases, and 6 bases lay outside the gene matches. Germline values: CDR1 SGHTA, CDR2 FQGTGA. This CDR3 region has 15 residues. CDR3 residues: CASSPGLGGTDTQYF. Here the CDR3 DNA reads TGTGCCAGCAGCCCCGGACTAGGCGGCACAGATACGCAGTATTTT.

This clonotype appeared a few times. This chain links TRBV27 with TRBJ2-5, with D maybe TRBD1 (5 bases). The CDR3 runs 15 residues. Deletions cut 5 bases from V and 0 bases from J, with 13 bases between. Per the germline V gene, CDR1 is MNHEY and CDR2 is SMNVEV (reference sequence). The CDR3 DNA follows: TGTGCCAGCAGTCTACACTCAGGGTACCAAGAGACCCAGTACTTC. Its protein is CASSLHSGYQETQYF.

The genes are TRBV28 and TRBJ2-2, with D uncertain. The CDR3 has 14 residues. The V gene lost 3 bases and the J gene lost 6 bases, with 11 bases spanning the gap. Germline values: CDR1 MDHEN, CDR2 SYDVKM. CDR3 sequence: CASSFGGVSGELFF. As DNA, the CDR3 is TGTGCCAGCAGTTTTGGTGGGGTGTCCGGGGAGCTGTTTTTT.